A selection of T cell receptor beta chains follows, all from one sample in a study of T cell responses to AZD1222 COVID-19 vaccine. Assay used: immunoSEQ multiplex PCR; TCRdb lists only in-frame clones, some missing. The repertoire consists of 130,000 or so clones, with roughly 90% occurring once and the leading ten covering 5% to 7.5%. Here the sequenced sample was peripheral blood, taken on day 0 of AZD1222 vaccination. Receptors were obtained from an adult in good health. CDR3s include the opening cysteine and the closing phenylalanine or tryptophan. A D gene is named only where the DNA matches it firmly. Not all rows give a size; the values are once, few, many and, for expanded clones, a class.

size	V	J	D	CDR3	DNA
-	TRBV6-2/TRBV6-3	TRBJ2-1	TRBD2	CASSSSERGGRMQFF	TGTGCCAGCAGCTCCTCTGAGCGGGGGGGACGCATGCAGTTCTTC
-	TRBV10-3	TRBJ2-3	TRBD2	CAISESTAGADTQYF	TGTGCCATCAGTGAGTCGACAGCGGGGGCAGATACGCAGTATTTT
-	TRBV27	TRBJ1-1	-	CASSLGGVGTEAFF	TGTGCCAGCAGTTTAGGGGGAGTTGGAACTGAAGCTTTCTTT
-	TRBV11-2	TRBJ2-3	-	CASSLLPGFRTDTQYF	TGTGCCAGCAGCCTTTTGCCGGGGTTCCGCACAGATACGCAGTATTTT
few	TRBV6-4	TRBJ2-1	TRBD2	CASSDSVAGGNEQFF	TGTGCCAGCAGTGACTCAGTAGCGGGGGGGAATGAGCAGTTCTTC
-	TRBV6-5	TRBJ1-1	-	CASSTHGQRGRAFF	TGTGCCAGCAGTACCCACGGACAGAGGGGTAGGGCTTTCTTT
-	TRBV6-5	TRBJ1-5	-	CASSYSNMQPQHF	TGTGCCAGCAGTTACTCGAACATGCAGCCCCAGCATTTT
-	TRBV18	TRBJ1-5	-	CASSLANQPQHF	TGTGCCAGCTCACTTGCCAATCAGCCCCAGCATTTT
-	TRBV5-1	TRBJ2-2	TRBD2	CASLPPGRATGELFF	TGCGCCAGCCTTCCACCAGGGAGGGCCACCGGGGAGCTGTTTTTT
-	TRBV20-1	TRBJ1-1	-	CSALGTEAFF	TGCAGTGCTCTCGGCACTGAAGCTTTCTTT
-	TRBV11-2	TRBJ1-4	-	CASRLNEKLFF	TGTGCCAGCAGGTTAAATGAAAAACTGTTTTTT
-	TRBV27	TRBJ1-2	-	CASSPEIDGSYGYTF	TGTGCCAGCAGTCCCGAGATAGACGGGAGCTATGGCTACACCTTC
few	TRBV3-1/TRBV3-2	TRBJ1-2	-	CASSPNPGWGYGYTF	TGTGCCAGCAGCCCCAATCCCGGGTGGGGCTATGGCTACACCTTC
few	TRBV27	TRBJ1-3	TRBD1	CASSPIPLGQARNTIYF	TGTGCCAGCAGTCCAATCCCGTTGGGACAGGCTAGGAACACCATATATTTT
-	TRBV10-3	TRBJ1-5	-	CAISESKTAPNQPQHF	TGTGCCATCAGTGAGTCAAAGACGGCCCCGAATCAGCCCCAGCATTTT
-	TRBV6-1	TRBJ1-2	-	CASSEVENYGYTF	TGTGCCAGCAGTGAGGTTGAGAACTATGGCTACACCTTC
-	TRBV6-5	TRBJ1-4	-	CASSYSVRDVEKLFF	TGTGCCAGCAGTTACTCAGTCCGGGACGTTGAAAAACTGTTTTTT
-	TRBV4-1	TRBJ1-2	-	CASSPRDEALNYGYTF	TGCGCCAGCAGCCCCCGGGACGAAGCCCTGAACTATGGCTACACCTTC
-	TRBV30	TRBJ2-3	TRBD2	CAWSRGGWFLDTQYF	TGTGCCTGGAGTCGCGGGGGTTGGTTCTTGGATACGCAGTATTTT